Described below is a single T cell receptor (beta chain) sequence and its context. Its antigen is undetermined. These data belong to a study of cytomegalovirus exposure and HLA in healthy donors. Whole-study context: A later analysis reported the 90 to 150 validation repertoires used the same platform as the roughly 700 first-cohort repertoires. Points from the study as a whole: Researchers counted around 150 TCR beta chains as cytomegalovirus-associated. In vitro, a few CMV-associated chains proved specific for CMV antigens. As was reported, the classifier diagnosed cytomegalovirus status with high specificity and sensitivity.

Profiled with immunoSEQ multiplex PCR; TCRdb holds only in-frame clones, not every one. The data show some 140,000 clones, approximately 90% seen once. Sequences were obtained from PBMCs. The source of this sequence is a woman aged 25 to 39 in good health and CMV-seropositive.

This CDR3 reads CACGSGSYEQYF. The CDR3 nucleotides read TGTGCTTGCGGTAGCGGGAGTTACGAGCAGTACTTC. V is TRBV28 and J is TRBJ2-7; 9 bases match TRBD2. The CDR3 spans 12 residues. Germline CDR1 MDHEN, CDR2 SYDVKM.